What follows describes a single TCR beta chain. Treatment noted: preoperative locoregional IRX-2 cytokine immunotherapy. Samples came from a phase Ib trial of preoperative locoregional IRX-2 cytokine immunotherapy. These data come from a study of preoperative IRX-2 immunotherapy in early breast cancer. Trimming took 11 bases from V and 5 from J, leaving 6 bases between them. The CDR3 has 10 residues. Germline V gene sequence: CDR1 SNHLY, CDR2 FYNNEI. The protocol was immunoSEQ multiplex PCR, while the TCRdb copy is restricted to in-frame clones and leaves out a portion. Altogether around 29,000 clones are present, roughly 89% being singletons, with the ten largest covering 9.8%.

This clonotype originated in a human donor with breast cancer. V and J are TRBV2 and TRBJ2-2; D gene ambiguous. This specimen was acquired from a patient treated with IRX-2 immunotherapy. In DNA form, the CDR3 reads TGTGCCGGATTTACCGGGGAGCTGTTTTTT. Translated, it gives CAGFTGELFF.